The rows below give T cell receptor beta chains drawn from one sample of a study of shared clonotypes between healthy human individuals. Method: immunoSEQ multiplex PCR; TCRdb's copy keeps in-frame clones and lacks some. The data contain roughly 1,100,000 clones, approximately 72% of them singletons. The sample consisted of memory CD4+ T cells sorted from blood. These receptors all come from a man between 18 and 29 years old in good health. The CDR3 runs from the conserved cysteine through the conserved F or W. A D gene is named only where the DNA matches it firmly. Clone size is shown for a subset of rows, as once, few, many or a class of expanded clone.

TRBJ2-7 | NA | NA | TRBV9 | TGTGCCAGCAGCGTCTCCCCCCTCCAGGTAGGCGAGCAGTACTTC | CASSVSPLQVGEQYF
TRBJ2-2 | NA | NA | TRBV28 | TGTGCCAGCAGACCCAGGAACACCGGGGAGCTGTTTTTT | CASRPRNTGELFF
TRBJ2-6 | NA | TRBD1 | TRBV6-1 | TGTGCCAGCAGTGCAGGGACAGGGACCACCAACGTCCTGACTTTC | CASSAGTGTTNVLTF
TRBJ1-5 | few | NA | TRBV19 | TGTGCCAGTAGCCCCTCTCAGCCCCAGCATTTT | CASSPSQPQHF
TRBJ1-2 | NA | NA | TRBV28 | TGTGCCAGCAGTTTAACCTCAGTACCTTCGAAGGGCTACACCTTC | CASSLTSVPSKGYTF
TRBJ1-2 | once | TRBD1 | TRBV5-1 | TGCGCCAGCAGCCCGAGTACAGGGGTTGGAGCTAACTATGGCTACACCTTC | CASSPSTGVGANYGYTF
TRBJ2-5 | few | NA | TRBV19 | TGTGCCAGTAGTACCCTGGACGGTGGAGGGACCCAGTACTTC | CASSTLDGGGTQYF
TRBJ1-4 | NA | NA | TRBV6-5 | TGTGCCAGCCAGCAATGGGGTTCAACTAATGAAAAACTGTTTTTT | CASQQWGSTNEKLFF
TRBJ2-7 | NA | TRBD2 | TRBV19 | TGTTGTACTAGCGGGAGGGCCGCGGGGTCCTACGAGCAGTACTTC | CCTSGRAAGSYEQYF
TRBJ1-1 | NA | NA | TRBV18 | TGTGCCAGCTCACCCCCCCTTGGGGCGGAAGTCGCTGAAGCTTTCTTT | CASSPPLGAEVAEAFF
TRBJ2-3 | NA | TRBD1 | TRBV7-3 | TGTGCCAGCAGCCCGGGGACAGGGGGTTCAGATACGCAGTATTTT | CASSPGTGGSDTQYF
TRBJ1-6 | NA | NA | TRBV5-1 | TGCGCCAGCAGCTTGGATACAAACTATAATTCACCCCTCCACTTT | CASSLDTNYNSPLHF
TRBJ1-6 | NA | TRBD1 | TRBV4-2 | TGTGCCAGCAGCCAAGAACACAGGGGGTCTGATTCACCCCTCCACTTT | CASSQEHRGSDSPLHF
TRBJ2-5 | NA | TRBD1 | TRBV5-1 | TGCGCCAGCAGCTTGAGAGTCCAGGGGGCAGGAGAGACCCAGTACTTC | CASSLRVQGAGETQYF
TRBJ2-5 | NA | NA | TRBV10-1 | TGCGCCAGCAGTGACGCGGGACAAGAGACCCAGTACTTC | CASSDAGQETQYF
TRBJ2-7 | NA | TRBD1 | TRBV14 | TGTGCCAGCAGCCAAGTTACCCCGGGGACAGTATACGAGCAGTACTTC | CASSQVTPGTVYEQYF
TRBJ2-7 | NA | NA | TRBV29-1 | TGCAGCGTTACCCCTGGGGACACTCTCTCCTACGAGCAGTACTTC | CSVTPGDTLSYEQYF
TRBJ2-7 | NA | NA | TRBV29-1 | TGCAGCGCTGGGGACACATCCTACGAGCAGTACTTC | CSAGDTSYEQYF
TRBJ2-7 | NA | TRBD1 | TRBV5-1 | TGCGCCAGCAGCCTGGGACAGGGGGCGGGCTCCGGTGGTGGCTCCTACGAGCAGTACTTC | CASSLGQGAGSGGGSYEQYF
TRBJ2-7 | NA | NA | TRBV7-9 | TGTGCCAGCAGCTTAATTCAGTCTGGGGGGCCTTACTCCTACGAGCAGTACTTC | CASSLIQSGGPYSYEQYF
TRBJ2-3 | NA | TRBD1 | TRBV6-1 | TGTGCCACATGGGGACAGACCTATTATACGCAGTATTTT | CATWGQTYYTQYF
TRBJ2-3 | NA | NA | TRBV7-9 | TGTGCCAGCAGCTTAGATTCTTTTTATCGCACAGATACGCAGTATTTT | CASSLDSFYRTDTQYF
TRBJ1-2 | NA | TRBD1 | TRBV28 | TGTGCCAGCAGAGGTGGGACAGCGTATGGCTACACCTTC | CASRGGTAYGYTF
TRBJ2-5 | NA | TRBD2 | TRBV7-8 | TGTGCCAGCAGCCCCCAGGGACTAGCGATTGGAGAGACCCAGTACTTC | CASSPQGLAIGETQYF
TRBJ2-1 | NA | NA | TRBV6-6 | TGTGCCAGCCGACAGGCGTCTGAGCAGTTCTTC | CASRQASEQFF
TRBJ2-6 | NA | NA | TRBV9 | TGTGCCAGCAGCGGGGTCCCCTTGAGCTCTGGGGCCAACGTCCTGACTTTC | CASSGVPLSSGANVLTF
TRBJ2-5 | NA | TRBD2 | TRBV5-1 | TGCGCCAGCAGCTCGGGCGGACTAGCGGCCCAAGAGACCCAGTACTTC | CASSSGGLAAQETQYF
TRBJ1-2 | NA | NA | TRBV29-1 | TGCAGCGTTGCCCTACCCGGCTTAATTGGCTACACCTTC | CSVALPGLIGYTF
TRBJ1-2 | NA | NA | TRBV7-2 | TGTGCCAGCAGCCCCCGGGACACGGAGGGCTACACCTTC | CASSPRDTEGYTF
TRBJ2-7 | NA | TRBD2 | TRBV5-4 | TGTGCCAGCAGCTTGGTGACTAGCGCATCCTACGAGCAGTACTTC | CASSLVTSASYEQYF
TRBJ1-4 | NA | NA | TRBV5-1 | TGCGCCAGCAGCTTGGCAGGAAGTCGGGAAAAACTGTTTTTT | CASSLAGSREKLFF
TRBJ2-5 | NA | NA | TRBV5-4 | TGTGCCAGCAGCTTGGGGGGCGAGGAGACCCAGTACTTC | CASSLGGEETQYF
TRBJ2-3 | NA | NA | TRBV25-1 | TGTGCCAGCAGCCGGGACTCCTATACGCAGTATTTT | CASSRDSYTQYF
TRBJ1-6 | NA | NA | TRBV19 | TGTGCCAGTAGTATCGGGGCCCCGACTGGCTCACCCCTCCACTTT | CASSIGAPTGSPLHF
TRBJ1-5 | NA | TRBD1 | TRBV7-2 | TGTGCCAGCAGCCAGGGGACAGGCGTCAATCAGCCCCAGCATTTT | CASSQGTGVNQPQHF
TRBJ1-1 | few | NA | TRBV6-1 | TGTGCCAGCATGATCAGGGCAGCTTTCTTT | CASMIRAAFF
TRBJ2-2 | NA | NA | TRBV2 | TGTGCCAGCAGAGACAGAGTCGGGGAGCTGTTTTTT | CASRDRVGELFF
TRBJ2-5 | NA | TRBD1 | TRBV5-5 | TGTGCCAGCAGCTTATTGGGGAGGACAGGGCAAGAGACCCAGTACTTC | CASSLLGRTGQETQYF
TRBJ2-1 | NA | TRBD2 | TRBV9 | TGTGCCAGCAGCCCCGGGACTAGCGACTACAATGAGCAGTTCTTC | CASSPGTSDYNEQFF
TRBJ2-4 | NA | NA | TRBV6-5 | TGTGCCAGCACTGTAGGGTTCGGGGACATTCAGTACTTC | CASTVGFGDIQYF
TRBJ2-3 | NA | NA | TRBV5-1 | TGCGCCAGCAGCTGGGGGCTCGCGGGTAGCACAGATACGCAGTATTTT | CASSWGLAGSTDTQYF
TRBJ2-1 | NA | NA | TRBV7-2 | TGTGCCAGCAGCTCCAGCCCCCTAGCGAGGGGTGAGCAGTTCTTC | CASSSSPLARGEQFF
TRBJ2-7 | NA | NA | TRBV10-1 | TGCGCCAGCAGTGAGGTCCCCACGGACGAGCAGTACTTC | CASSEVPTDEQYF
TRBJ2-5 | NA | TRBD2 | TRBV7-2 | TGTGCCAGCAGCTTTAGCGGGAGGATTCAAGAGACCCAGTACTTC | CASSFSGRIQETQYF
TRBJ1-5 | NA | NA | TRBV30 | TGTGCCTGGAGTACAGGGCCCCATCAGCCCCAGCATTTT | CAWSTGPHQPQHF
TRBJ2-7 | NA | NA | TRBV7-2 | TGTGCCAGCGGGAGACAGGCCGACTACGAGCAGTACTTC | CASGRQADYEQYF
TRBJ2-1 | few | TRBD2 | TRBV7-2 | TGTGCCAGCAGCCTAGTGGCGGGAGCAGTCTACAATGAGCAGTTCTTC | CASSLVAGAVYNEQFF
TRBJ2-7 | once | TRBD2 | TRBV6-1 | TGTGCCAGCAGTGAACTAGCGGGAGTTGCCTACGAGCAGTACTTC | CASSELAGVAYEQYF
TRBJ1-1 | NA | TRBD1 | TRBV23-1 | TGCGCCAGCAGTCAGAAGACAGGGGAGGCTGAAGCTTTCTTT | CASSQKTGEAEAFF
TRBJ1-5 | NA | TRBD1 | TRBV9 | TGTGCCAGCAGCTTACAGGGGGCGGGCAATCAGCCCCAGCATTTT | CASSLQGAGNQPQHF
TRBJ2-7 | NA | NA | TRBV2 | TGTGCCAGCGGAGAACAGGGTTCAGGCTACGAGCAGTACTTC | CASGEQGSGYEQYF
TRBJ2-1 | few | TRBD2 | TRBV28 | TGTGCCAGCAGTCCCCGGACTAGCGGCAATGAGCAGTTCTTC | CASSPRTSGNEQFF
TRBJ1-3 | NA | NA | TRBV5-1 | TGCGCCAGCAGGGCAGGGGTTGCTGGAAACACCATATATTTT | CASRAGVAGNTIYF
TRBJ1-6 | NA | NA | TRBV7-2 | TGTGCCAGCAGCTTAGTGGAGGGGGGGGTGAGTTCACCCCTCCACTTT | CASSLVEGGVSSPLHF
TRBJ1-1 | NA | NA | TRBV20-1 | TGCAGTGCTCTCGGACGCGCTGAAGCTCTCTTT | CSALGRAEALF